This T cell receptor (beta chain) is drawn from a study of T cell changes during pregnancy in multiple sclerosis. Profiled with immunoSEQ multiplex PCR; TCRdb holds only in-frame clones, not every one. The sample lists about 55,000 clones; over 80% were seen once. This clone has just one count. The CDR3 has 12 amino acids. Germline CDR1 is ENHRY and CDR2 is SYGVKD. V gave up 8 bases and J gave up 3 bases, with 11 bases separating them. The chain joins TRBV10-3 to TRBJ2-7, with a tentative D call TRBD2 (6 bases). This sequence was found in a female donor with multiple sclerosis, enrolled in a pregnancy study. The source material was CD4+ T cells from peripheral blood mononuclear cells, sampled in the first trimester of pregnancy. The CDR3 loop is CAIGGSGYEQYF. CDR3 DNA: TGTGCCATCGGCGGTAGCGGCTACGAGCAGTACTTC.